This entry describes one TCR beta chain. The antigen remains undetermined. This sample is part of a study of shared clonotypes between healthy human individuals. General study points: Represented genetic and exposure-history diversity was restricted by having few donors. Sequencing depth was predicted to influence how clonotypes are shared among donors.

The germline CDR1 and CDR2 sequences are SGHVS and FNYEAQ. With 0 bases removed from V and 5 bases from J, the gap between germline ends came to 19 bases. The CDR3 is 17 amino acids. Assay: immunoSEQ multiplex PCR; the TCRdb copy retains only in-frame clones and omits some. The sample comprises about 470,000 clones, roughly 80% of which are singletons, and roughly 13% rests with the top ten. HIV-negative, healthy adults without recent acute infections or vaccinations were the donors. Without sorting, samples used 90 million or so PBMCs for genomic DNA. Sequencing used PBMCs. The clonotype was recovered from a woman between 35 and 50 years old in good health. Some clones in this sample may be carry-over from other donors' samples. V gene TRBV7-6 combines with J gene TRBJ2-5, with D uncertain. The CDR3 DNA reads as TGTGCCAGCAGCTTAGCGGGTGGGGATAATAGATGGGAGACCCAGTACTTC. It specifies CASSLAGGDNRWETQYF.